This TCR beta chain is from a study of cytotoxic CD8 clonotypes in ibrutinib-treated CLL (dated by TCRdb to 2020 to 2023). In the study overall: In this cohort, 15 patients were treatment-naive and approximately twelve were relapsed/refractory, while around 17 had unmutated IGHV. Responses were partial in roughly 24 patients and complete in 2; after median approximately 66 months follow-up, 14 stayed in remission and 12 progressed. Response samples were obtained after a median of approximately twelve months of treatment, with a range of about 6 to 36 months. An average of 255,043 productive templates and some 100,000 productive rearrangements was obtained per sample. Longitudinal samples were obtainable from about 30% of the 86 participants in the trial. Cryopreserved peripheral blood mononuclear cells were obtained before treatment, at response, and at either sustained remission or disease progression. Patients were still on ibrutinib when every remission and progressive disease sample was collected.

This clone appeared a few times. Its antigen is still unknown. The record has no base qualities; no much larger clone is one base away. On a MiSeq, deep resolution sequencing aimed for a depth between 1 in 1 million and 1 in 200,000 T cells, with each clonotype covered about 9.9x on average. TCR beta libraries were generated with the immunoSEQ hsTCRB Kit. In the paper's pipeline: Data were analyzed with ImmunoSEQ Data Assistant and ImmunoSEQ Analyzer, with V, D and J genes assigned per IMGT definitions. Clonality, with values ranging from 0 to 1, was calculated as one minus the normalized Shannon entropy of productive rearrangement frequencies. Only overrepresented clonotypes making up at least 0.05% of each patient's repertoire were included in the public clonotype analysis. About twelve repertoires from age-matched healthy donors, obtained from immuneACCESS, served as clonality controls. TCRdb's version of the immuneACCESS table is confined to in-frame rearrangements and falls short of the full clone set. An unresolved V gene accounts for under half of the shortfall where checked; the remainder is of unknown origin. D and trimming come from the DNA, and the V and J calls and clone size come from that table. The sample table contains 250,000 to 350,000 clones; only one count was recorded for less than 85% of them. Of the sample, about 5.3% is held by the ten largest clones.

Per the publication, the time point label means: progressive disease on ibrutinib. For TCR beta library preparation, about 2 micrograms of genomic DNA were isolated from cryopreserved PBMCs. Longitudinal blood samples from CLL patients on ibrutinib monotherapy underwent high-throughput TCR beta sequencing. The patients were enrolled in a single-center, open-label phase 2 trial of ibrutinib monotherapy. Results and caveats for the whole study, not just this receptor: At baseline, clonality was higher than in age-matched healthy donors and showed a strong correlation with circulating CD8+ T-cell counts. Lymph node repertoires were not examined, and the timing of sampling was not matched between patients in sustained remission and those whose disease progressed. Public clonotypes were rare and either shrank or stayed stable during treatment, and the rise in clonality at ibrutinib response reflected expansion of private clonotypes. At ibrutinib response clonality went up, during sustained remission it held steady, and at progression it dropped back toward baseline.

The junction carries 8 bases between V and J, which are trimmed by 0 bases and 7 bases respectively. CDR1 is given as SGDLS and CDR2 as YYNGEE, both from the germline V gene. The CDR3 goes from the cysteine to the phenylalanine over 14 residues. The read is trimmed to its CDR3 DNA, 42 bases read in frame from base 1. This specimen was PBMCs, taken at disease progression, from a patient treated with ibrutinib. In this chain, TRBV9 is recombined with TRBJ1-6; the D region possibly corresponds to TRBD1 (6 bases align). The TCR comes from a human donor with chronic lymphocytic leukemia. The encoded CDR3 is CASSVGGGNSPLHF. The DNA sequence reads TGTGCCAGCAGCGTAGGAGGGGGGAATTCACCCCTCCACTTT.